The entry below gives a single T cell receptor (beta chain) sequence along with its context. Its specificity is unknown. A CD45RA-negative memory subset and a CD45RA+ naive subset were separated from the CD4+ cells. The entry originates in a study of shared clonotypes between healthy human individuals. Study conclusions and caveats: Among donors, sharing of clonotypes was expected to be affected by sequencing depth. Rarefaction analysis demonstrated incomplete sorted-subset sequencing notwithstanding large depth.

The ends lost 5 bases at V and 0 bases at J; junction bases unmatched: 3. The CDR3 totals 14 residues. Per the germline V gene, CDR1 is GTSNPN and CDR2 is SVGIG (reference sequence). Profiling relied on immunoSEQ multiplex PCR, and the TCRdb table lists in-frame clones only, not all of them. The sample carries around 2.3 million clones, around 95% recorded once. The V and J genes are TRBV30 and TRBJ1-3, with 8 bases matching TRBD1. This sequence originates from a man aged 18 to 30 in good health. Sequencing was performed on naive CD4+ T cells sorted from blood. Subset in this sample: CD45RA+ positively selected. The DNA for the CDR3 is TGTGCCTGGGGTGGACAGGGCTCTGGAAACACCATATATTTT. It is translated as CAWGGQGSGNTIYF.